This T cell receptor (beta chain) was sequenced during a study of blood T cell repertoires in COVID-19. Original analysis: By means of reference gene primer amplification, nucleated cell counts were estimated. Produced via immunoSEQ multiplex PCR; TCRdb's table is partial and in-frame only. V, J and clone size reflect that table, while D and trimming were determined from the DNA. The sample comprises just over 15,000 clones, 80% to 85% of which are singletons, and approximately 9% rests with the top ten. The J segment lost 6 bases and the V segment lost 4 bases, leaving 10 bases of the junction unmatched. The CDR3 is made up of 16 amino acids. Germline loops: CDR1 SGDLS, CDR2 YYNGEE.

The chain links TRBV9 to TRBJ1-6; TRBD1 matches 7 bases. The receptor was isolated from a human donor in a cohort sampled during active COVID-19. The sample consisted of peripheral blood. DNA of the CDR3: TGTGCCAGCAGCCCAACACCGACAGGGTCTAATTCACCCCTCCACTTT. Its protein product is CASSPTPTGSNSPLHF.